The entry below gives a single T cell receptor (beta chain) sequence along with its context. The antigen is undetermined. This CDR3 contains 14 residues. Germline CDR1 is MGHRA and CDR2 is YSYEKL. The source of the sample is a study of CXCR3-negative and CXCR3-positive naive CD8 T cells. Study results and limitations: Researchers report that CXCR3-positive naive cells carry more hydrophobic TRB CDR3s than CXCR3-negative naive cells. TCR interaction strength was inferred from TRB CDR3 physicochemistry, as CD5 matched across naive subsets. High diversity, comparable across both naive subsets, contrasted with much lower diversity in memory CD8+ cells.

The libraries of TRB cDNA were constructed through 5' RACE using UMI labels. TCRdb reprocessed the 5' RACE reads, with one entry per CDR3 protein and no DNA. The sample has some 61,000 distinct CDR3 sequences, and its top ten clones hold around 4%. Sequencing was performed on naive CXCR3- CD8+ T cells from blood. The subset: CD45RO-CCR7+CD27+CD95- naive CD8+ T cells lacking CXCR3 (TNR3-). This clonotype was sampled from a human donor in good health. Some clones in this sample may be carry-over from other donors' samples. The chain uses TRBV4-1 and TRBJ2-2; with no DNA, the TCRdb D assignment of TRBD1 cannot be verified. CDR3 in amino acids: CASSQEQPPGELFF.